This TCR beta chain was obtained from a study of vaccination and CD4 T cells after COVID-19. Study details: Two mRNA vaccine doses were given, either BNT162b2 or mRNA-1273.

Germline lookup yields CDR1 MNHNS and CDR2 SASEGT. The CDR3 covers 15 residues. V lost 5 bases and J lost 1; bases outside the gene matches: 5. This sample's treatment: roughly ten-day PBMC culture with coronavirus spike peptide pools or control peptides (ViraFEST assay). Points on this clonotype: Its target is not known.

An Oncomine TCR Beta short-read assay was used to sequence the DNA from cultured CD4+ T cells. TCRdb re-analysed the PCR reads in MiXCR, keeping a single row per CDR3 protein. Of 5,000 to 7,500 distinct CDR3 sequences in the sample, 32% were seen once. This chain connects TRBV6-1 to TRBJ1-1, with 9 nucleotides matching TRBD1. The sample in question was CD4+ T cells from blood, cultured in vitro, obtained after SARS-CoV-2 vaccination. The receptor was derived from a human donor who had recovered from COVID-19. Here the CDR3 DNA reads TGTGCCAGCAGTCAAGGGGGACAGGGGAACACTGAAGCTTTCTTT. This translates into CASSQGGQGNTEAFF.